This T cell receptor beta chain was observed in a study of blood T cell repertoires in COVID-19. Study-level background: Material from acute and convalescent COVID-19 was sourced from the United States, Italy and Spain. Nucleic acid was either cDNA or gDNA, and it came from T cells, B-cell-depleted T cells, or PBMCs.

The count of this clone is one. Per the original methods: Reference gene primer amplification gave estimated nucleated cell counts. TCRdb's table, derived via immunoSEQ multiplex PCR, lists solely in-frame clones and lacks some. V and J calls and clone size are as listed in that table; D and trimming were resolved from the DNA. There are about 180,000 clones in the sample; 80% to 90% occur only once, and roughly 1.6% lies in the top ten. The CDR3 is 14 residues long. Trimming removed 7 bases from V and 2 bases from J; junction bases left unmatched: 6. Germline CDR1 is MNHEY and CDR2 is SVGAGI. This clonotype was obtained from a woman aged 45-65 years with acute or convalescent COVID-19. The rearrangement links TRBV6-5 to TRBJ2-7, with TRBD1 matching 9 bases. The sequenced sample consisted of peripheral blood. DNA of the CDR3: TGTGCCAGCACCACAGGACAGGGGCCCTACGAGCAGTACTTC. Translating gives CASTTGQGPYEQYF.